This TCR beta chain was sequenced during a study of cytomegalovirus exposure and HLA in healthy donors. Regarding the study as a whole: Accurate predictions that matched the HLA-A and HLA-B alleles of most subjects were reportedly made from TCR beta sequences. A later examination showed that TCR association rates differed by HLA locus, with DRB1 most and HLA-C fewest. At a 0.05 false discovery rate, a later analysis found around 17,000 TCR beta sequences to be associated with HLA alleles. In a later analysis, a missense DCLRE1C variant was linked to TCR beta V- and J-gene trimming.

Comment on this clone: Its specificity is unknown.

The PCR ran on 60 Vbeta and 13 Jbeta primers. The assay was immunoSEQ multiplex PCR, and TCRdb's table has in-frame clones only and misses some. The table shows around 140,000 clones, with roughly 73% occurring only once. Germline assignment: CDR1 SGHTS and CDR2 YDEGEE. Trimming took 4 bases from V and 6 from J; bases not matched to a gene: 5. CDR3 size: 13 residues. V gene TRBV5-8 combines with J gene TRBJ1-2; TRBD1 aligns across 8 bases. The receptor was derived from a female donor in good health and CMV-seronegative. The material sequenced was PBMCs. The chain's CDR3 is CASSQTGVHGYTF. The CDR3 DNA reads as TGTGCCAGCAGCCAGACAGGGGTTCATGGCTACACCTTC.